This record concerns one T cell receptor (beta chain) sequence. Its antigen remains unknown. A much more abundant neighbour one base away suggests this may be a read error. This sample is part of a study of Graves' ophthalmopathy and Graves' hyperthyroidism. CDR3 length: 15 residues. V was trimmed by 3 bases and J by 2 bases, leaving 13 bases between them. Germline V gene data show CDR1 as LNHNV and CDR2 as YYDKDF (reference sequence). Amplification from RNA transcripts yielded the TCR beta CDR3 regions. After a first-round RT-PCR with HTBI primers, a second-round multiplex PCR was run. MiXCR was run by TCRdb on the multiplex PCR reads, yielding one entry per CDR3 protein. The sample consists of around 1,000,000 distinct CDR3 sequences, less than 45% of them appearing once. Whole-study findings and limits: Ophthalmopathy progression cases were predicted by the model with roughly 64% sensitivity and 72% to 80% specificity.

Material for sequencing was peripheral blood or thyroid tissue (not recorded which). V is TRBV15 and J is TRBJ2-5; D is ambiguous. The clonotype was recovered from an adult man with Graves' hyperthyroidism. The CDR3 region is CATSRDMSMQETQYF. CDR3 sequence (DNA): TGTGCCACCAGCAGGGATATGTCGATGCAAGAGACCCAGTACTTC.